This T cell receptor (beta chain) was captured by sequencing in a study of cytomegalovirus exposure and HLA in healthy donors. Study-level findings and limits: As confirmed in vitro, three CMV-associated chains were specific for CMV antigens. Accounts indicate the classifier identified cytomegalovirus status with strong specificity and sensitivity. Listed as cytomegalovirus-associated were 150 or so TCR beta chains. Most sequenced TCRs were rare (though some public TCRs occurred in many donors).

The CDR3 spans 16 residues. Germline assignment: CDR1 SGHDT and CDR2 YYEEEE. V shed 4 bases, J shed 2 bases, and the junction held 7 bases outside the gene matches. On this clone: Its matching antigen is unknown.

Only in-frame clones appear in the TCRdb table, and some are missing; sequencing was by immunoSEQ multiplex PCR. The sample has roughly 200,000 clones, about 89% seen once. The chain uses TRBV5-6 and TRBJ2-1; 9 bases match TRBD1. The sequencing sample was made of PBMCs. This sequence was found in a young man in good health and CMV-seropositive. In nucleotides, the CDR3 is TGTGCCAGCAGCCTCGAACAGGGGGCCCCCTACAATGAGCAGTTCTTC. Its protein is CASSLEQGAPYNEQFF. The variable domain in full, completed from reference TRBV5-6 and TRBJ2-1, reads DAGVTQSPTHLIKTRGQQVTLRCSPKSGHDTVSWYQQALGQGPQFIFQYYEEEERQRGNFPDRFSGHQFPNYSSELNVNALLLGDSALYLCASSLEQGAPYNEQFFGPGTRLTVL.